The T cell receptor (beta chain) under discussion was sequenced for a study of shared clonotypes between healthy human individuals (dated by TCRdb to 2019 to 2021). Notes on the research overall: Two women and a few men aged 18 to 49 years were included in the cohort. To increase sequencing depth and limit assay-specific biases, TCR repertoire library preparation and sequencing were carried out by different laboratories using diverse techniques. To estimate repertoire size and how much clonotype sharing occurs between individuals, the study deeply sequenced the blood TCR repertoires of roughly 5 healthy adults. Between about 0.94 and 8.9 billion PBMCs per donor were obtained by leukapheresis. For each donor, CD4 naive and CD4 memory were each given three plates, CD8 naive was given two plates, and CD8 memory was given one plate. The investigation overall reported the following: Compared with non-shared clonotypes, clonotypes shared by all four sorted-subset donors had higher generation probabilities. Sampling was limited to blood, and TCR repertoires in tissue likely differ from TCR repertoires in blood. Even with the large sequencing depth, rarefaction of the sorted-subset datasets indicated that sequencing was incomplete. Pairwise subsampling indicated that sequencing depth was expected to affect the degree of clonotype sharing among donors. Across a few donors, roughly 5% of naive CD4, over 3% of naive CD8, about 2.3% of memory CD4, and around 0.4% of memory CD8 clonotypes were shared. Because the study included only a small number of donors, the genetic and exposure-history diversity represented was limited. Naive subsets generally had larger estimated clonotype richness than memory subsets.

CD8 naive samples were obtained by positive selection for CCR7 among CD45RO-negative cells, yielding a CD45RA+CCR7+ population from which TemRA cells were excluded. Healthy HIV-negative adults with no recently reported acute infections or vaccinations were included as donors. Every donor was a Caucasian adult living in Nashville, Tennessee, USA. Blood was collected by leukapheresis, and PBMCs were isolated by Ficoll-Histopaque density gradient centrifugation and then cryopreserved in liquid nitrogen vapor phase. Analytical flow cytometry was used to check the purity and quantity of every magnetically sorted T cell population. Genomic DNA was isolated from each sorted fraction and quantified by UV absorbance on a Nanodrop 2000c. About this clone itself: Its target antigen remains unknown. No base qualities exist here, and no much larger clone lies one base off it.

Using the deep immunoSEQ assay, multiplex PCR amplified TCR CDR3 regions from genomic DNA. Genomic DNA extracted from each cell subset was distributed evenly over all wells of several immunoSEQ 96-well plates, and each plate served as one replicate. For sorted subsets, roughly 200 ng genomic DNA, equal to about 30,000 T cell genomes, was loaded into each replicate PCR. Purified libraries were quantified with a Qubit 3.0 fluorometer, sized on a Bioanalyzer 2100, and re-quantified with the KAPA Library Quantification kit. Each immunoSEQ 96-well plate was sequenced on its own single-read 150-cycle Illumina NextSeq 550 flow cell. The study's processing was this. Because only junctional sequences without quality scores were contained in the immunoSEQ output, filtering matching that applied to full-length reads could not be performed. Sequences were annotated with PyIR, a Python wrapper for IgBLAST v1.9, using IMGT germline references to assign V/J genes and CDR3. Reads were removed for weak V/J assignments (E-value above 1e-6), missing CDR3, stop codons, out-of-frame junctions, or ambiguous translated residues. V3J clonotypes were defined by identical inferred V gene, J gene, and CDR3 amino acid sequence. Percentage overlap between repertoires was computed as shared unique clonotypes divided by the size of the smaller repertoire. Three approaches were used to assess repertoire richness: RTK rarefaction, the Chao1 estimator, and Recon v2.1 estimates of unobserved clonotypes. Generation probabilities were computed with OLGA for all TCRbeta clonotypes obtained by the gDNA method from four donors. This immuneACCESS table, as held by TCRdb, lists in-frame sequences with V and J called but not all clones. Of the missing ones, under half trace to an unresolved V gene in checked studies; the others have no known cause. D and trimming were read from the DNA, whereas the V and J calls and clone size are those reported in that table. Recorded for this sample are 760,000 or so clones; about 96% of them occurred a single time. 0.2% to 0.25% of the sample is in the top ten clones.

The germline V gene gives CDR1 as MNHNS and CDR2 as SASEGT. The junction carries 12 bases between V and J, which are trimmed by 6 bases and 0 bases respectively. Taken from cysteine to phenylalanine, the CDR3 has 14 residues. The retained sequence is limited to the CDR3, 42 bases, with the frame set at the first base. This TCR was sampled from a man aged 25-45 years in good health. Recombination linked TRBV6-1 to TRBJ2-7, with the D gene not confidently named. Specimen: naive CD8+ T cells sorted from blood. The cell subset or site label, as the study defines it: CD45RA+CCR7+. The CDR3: CASRVTDGSYEQYF. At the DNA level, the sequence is TGTGCCAGCAGGGTTACGGACGGCTCCTACGAGCAGTACTTC.